The entry that follows covers one T cell receptor beta chain sequence. What it recognizes is unknown. Patients had blood sampled at baseline and again on cycle 4 day 1 and cycle 7 day 1. The data were taken from a study of OX40 agonist ivuxolimab in advanced cancers. The overall study: Of the participants, 40% had some prior anti-PD-1, anti-PD-L1 or anti-CTLA-4 therapy, which was allowed. Partial responses occurred in three patients (one hepatocellular carcinoma, two cutaneous melanoma). Study outcomes and limitations: Relative to CD4+, CD8+ T cells held more expanded clones on average.

Germline V gene data show CDR1 as MNHNS and CDR2 as SASEGT. Trimming took 10 bases from V and 4 from J; bases not matched to a gene: 9. The CDR3 runs 13 residues. TCRdb's table, derived via immunoSEQ multiplex PCR, lists solely in-frame clones and lacks some. Of approximately 17,000 clones in the sample, around 81% were seen once. The sequence was obtained from an adult with an advanced solid tumor such as melanoma, head and neck, liver or kidney cancer. The chain is built from TRBV6-1 and TRBJ1-1; 7 bases match TRBD1. Sequences were derived from CD4+ or CD8+ T cells sorted from blood, sampled in a trial of the OX40 agonist ivuxolimab. CDR3 nucleotide sequence: TGTGCCACCGAGGGGGCAGGGGGCACTGAAGCTTTCTTT. This sequence encodes CATEGAGGTEAFF.